The source of this TCR beta chain is a study of blood T cell repertoires in COVID-19. Study details: Acute and convalescent COVID-19 samples came from the United States, Italy and Spain.

CDR1 and CDR2 (germline): LGHNA, YSLEER. Deletions cut 6 bases from V and 9 bases from J, with 15 bases between. The CDR3 covers 14 residues. This clone came up once. Authors' methods: Amplifying reference gene primers gave estimates of nucleated cell counts. Repertoires were generated with immunoSEQ multiplex PCR, while TCRdb's copy carries only in-frame clones and drops some. Clone size and the V and J calls come from that table; the DNA yielded D and trimming. The sample carries fewer than 350,000 clones, around 90% recorded once. A Seattle source enrolled patients during active infection and followed them longitudinally.

The V and J genes are TRBV4-3 and TRBJ1-6; weak D call: TRBD1 (5 bases). The sequence derives from a woman in her thirties with COVID-19, enrolled during active disease. The sample taken for sequencing was peripheral blood. CDR3 bases: TGCGCCAGCAGGGGGGGGTCGGACGGTTCACCCCTCCACTTT. This gives the protein CASRGGSDGSPLHF.